This TCR beta chain emerged from a study of siplizumab effects on memory and regulatory T cells. Generated by immunoSEQ multiplex PCR, the TCRdb table keeps only in-frame clones and is missing some. The sample includes about 66,000 clones, around 96% seen only once; the top ten take about 0.095%. The clonotype comes from a human donor in good health. The sample taken for sequencing was naive CD8+ T cells sorted from blood.

The chain's CDR3 is CASSLGVGTDTQYF. CDR3 DNA: TGTGCCAGCAGCTTGGGGGTGGGCACAGATACGCAGTATTTT. J is TRBJ2-3 and V is TRBV7-3; the D gene could be TRBD1 or TRBD2 (5 bases each). Trimming pared 3 bases from V and 1 base from J, leaving 8 bases between. Per germline, CDR1 SGHTA and CDR2 FQGTGA. CDR3 length equals 14 residues.